What follows are 18 T cell receptor beta chains derived from one specimen sequenced in a study of T-cell memory formation after mild COVID-19 (dated by TCRdb to about 2021). The library relied on 5' RACE. The sequencing machine was an Illumina NovaSeq 6000. In TCRdb, the public reads were trimmed at Q25 with fastp and aligned with MiXCR, with productive beta chains retained. Identical CDR3 protein sequences are pooled into one entry, listed with their most common genes and DNA. Counted in this sample were about 50,000 distinct CDR3 sequences; roughly an eighth of them appeared once. The top ten constitute more than 20% of the sample. Sequencing was performed on PBMCs or a T cell subset sorted from them (not recorded which). Receptors originate from a man between 18 and 35 years old who had mild COVID-19 (a few samples of this study predate the infection). The sample titles of this study are shuffled in the database, so cell type and time point are left out; the donor was told from shared clones.

This chain connects TRBV12-3 or TRBV12-4 to TRBJ1-1; 8 bases match TRBD1. The ends lost 6 bases at V and 10 bases at J; junction bases unmatched: 4. The CDR3 spans 11 residues. DNA of the CDR3: TGTGCCAGCAGGGAACAGGGGGTAGCTTTCTTT. Translated: CASREQGVAFF.

This clonotype occurred a few times. The chain employs TRBV6-5 and TRBJ1-2; D unresolved. Trimming cost V 0 bases and J 3 bases, with 11 bases left between them. This CDR3 region has 15 residues. CDR1 and CDR2 (germline): MNHEY, SVGAGI. CDR3 sequence reads: CASSYSMAGYYGYTF. The DNA of the CDR3 is TGTGCCAGCAGTTACTCGATGGCCGGCTACTATGGCTACACCTTC.

This clonotype was detected many times. This chain connects TRBV5-1 to TRBJ2-7, with D tentatively TRBD1 (6 bases). The CDR3 loop spans 15 amino acids. Germline assignment: CDR1 SGHRS and CDR2 YFSETQ. With 4 bases removed from V and 2 bases from J, the gap between germline ends came to 16 bases. CDR3 sequence reads: CASSVTGLKTYEQYF. The CDR3 nucleotides are TGCGCCAGCAGCGTCACAGGGCTGAAAACCTACGAGCAGTACTTC.

This clonotype was counted at least ten times. CDR3 amino acids: CASTLVRGGNSPLHF. CDR3 DNA sequence: TGTGCCAGCACTCTCGTCAGGGGAGGGAATTCACCCCTCCACTTT. The V call is TRBV6-5, the J call TRBJ1-6; maybe TRBD1 (6 bases). This CDR3 is built from 15 residues. V was trimmed by 7 bases and J by 7 bases, leaving 17 bases between them. CDR1 and CDR2 (germline): MNHEY, SVGAGI.

V and J are TRBV6-2 or TRBV6-3 and TRBJ2-4; 12 nucleotides align to TRBD2. V trimming: 7 bases; J trimming: 0 bases; junction bases outside the gene matches: 10. CDR3 size: 18 residues. Germline V gene data show CDR1 as MNHEY and CDR2 as SVGEGT. Here the CDR3 DNA reads TGTGCCAGCATCCCCCGACTAGCGGGGGATCTAGCCAAAAACATTCAGTACTTC. This sequence encodes CASIPRLAGDLAKNIQYF.

The V call is TRBV11-1, the J call TRBJ2-1; 13 positions agree with TRBD2. There are 16 residues in the CDR3. J gave up 6 bases and V 5 bases, and 7 bases lay outside the gene matches. Germline CDR1 and CDR2: SGHAT and FQDESV (reference sequence). The CDR3 nucleotides read TGTGCCAGCAGCCGCGGGACTAGCGGGGCCCTCAATGAGCAGTTCTTC. The encoded protein is CASSRGTSGALNEQFF.

The chain has TRBV11-2 and TRBJ2-5, with 10 bases identical to TRBD1. CDR1 SGHAT and CDR2 FQNNGV come from the germline V gene. The CDR3 extends over 14 amino acids. Trimming cost V 5 bases and J 5 bases; bases outside gene matches: 5. The CDR3 sequence is CASSEDRGLETQYF. In DNA, the CDR3 is TGTGCCAGCAGCGAAGACAGGGGGCTGGAGACCCAGTACTTC.

This clonotype has only a few counts. The chain uses TRBV7-2 and TRBJ2-1; D tentatively fits TRBD1 or TRBD2 (7 bases each). V lost 8 bases and J 6 bases, leaving 14 bases between the germline ends. Germline V gene data show CDR1 as SGHTA and CDR2 as FQGNSA. This CDR3 has 13 amino acids. The CDR3, as DNA: TGTGCCAGCCTCCAGGGGGGGGGCAATGAGCAGTTCTTC. Translated: CASLQGGGNEQFF.

This clonotype was detected only a few times. The chain combines TRBV4-2 with TRBJ2-1; 7 bases align to TRBD1. The germline V gene has CDR1 LGHNA and CDR2 YNFKEQ. The trim removed 3 bases at V and 1 base at J, leaving 6 bases unmatched. The CDR3 has 16 amino acids. The CDR3 is CASSQGTGASYNEQFF. The CDR3 DNA is TGTGCCAGCAGCCAGGGAACAGGGGCGTCCTACAATGAGCAGTTCTTC.

The table lists this clonotype with a few counts. The genes are TRBV5-1 and TRBJ2-1; tentative D call: TRBD2 (5 bases). Germline values: CDR1 SGHRS, CDR2 YFSETQ. The CDR3 contains 15 residues. The V gene lost 0 bases and the J gene lost 2 bases, with 9 bases spanning the gap. The CDR3 protein is CASSLAGETYNEQFF. CDR3 bases: TGCGCCAGCAGCTTGGCCGGGGAAACCTACAATGAGCAGTTCTTC. The complete variable domain, with remaining parts taken from reference TRBV5-1 and TRBJ2-1, reads KAGVTQTPRYLIKTRGQQVTLSCSPISGHRSVSWYQQTPGQGLQFLFEYFSETQRNKGNFPGRFSGRQFSNSRSEMNVSTLELGDSALYLCASSLAGETYNEQFFGPGTRLTVL.

This clonotype occurred a few times. This chain links TRBV6-5 with TRBJ1-2; a weak D match, TRBD1 (5 bases). CDR1 MNHEY and CDR2 SVGAGI come from the germline V gene. CDR3 size: 12 residues. V lost 4 bases to trimming and J lost 4 bases, with 7 bases between them. The CDR3 loop is CASSFDSYGYTF. The DNA for the CDR3 is TGTGCCAGCAGTTTCGACAGCTATGGCTACACCTTC.

This clonotype was seen many times. The J gene is TRBJ2-7, the V gene TRBV10-3; a possible D gene is TRBD1 (5 bases). Germline assignment: CDR1 ENHRY and CDR2 SYGVKD. Trimming shortened V by 4 bases and J by 1 base, and 11 bases separated the two germline ends. CDR3 length: 14 amino acids. The CDR3 nucleotides are TGTGCCATCAGTGCGGTCGACAGTTCCTACGAGCAGTACGTC. It yields the protein CAISAVDSSYEQYV.

This clonotype occurred many times. The chain employs TRBV10-3 and TRBJ2-1; 8 positions agree with TRBD2. Germline values: CDR1 ENHRY, CDR2 SYGVKD. This CDR3 spans 13 amino acids. J gave up 0 bases and V 8 bases, and 0 bases lay outside the gene matches. CDR3 protein: CAIAGGSYNEQFF. In DNA, the CDR3 is TGTGCCATCGCGGGGGGCTCCTACAATGAGCAGTTCTTC.

In its sample, this clonotype was seen a few times. The chain is built from TRBV5-4 and TRBJ2-5; tentative D call: TRBD2 (7 bases). V lost 3 bases, J lost 5 bases, and 11 bases lay in between. Germline lookup yields CDR1 SGHNT and CDR2 YYREEE (reference sequence). This CDR3 has 13 amino acids. CDR3 bases: TGTGCCAGCAGCTACCGGGGGGCCGAGACCCAGTACTTC. This codes for CASSYRGAETQYF.

V gene TRBV10-3 combines with J gene TRBJ2-3; perhaps TRBD2 as D (6 bases). This CDR3 has 13 amino acids. V lost 10 bases, J lost 2 bases, and 13 bases lay in between. Germline CDR1 is ENHRY and CDR2 is SYGVKD. The CDR3 here is CASLGGPTDTQYF. Written as DNA, the CDR3 is TGTGCCAGCCTCGGGGGACCCACAGATACGCAGTATTTT.

About this clonotype: Lacking the conserved final phenylalanine or tryptophan, this CDR3 likely reflects a read error. V gene TRBV9 combines with J gene TRBJ2-1, with D perhaps matching TRBD2 (5 bases). The CDR3 is 13 residues long. Germline CDR1 reads SGDLS; CDR2 reads YYNGEE. Deletions cut 3 bases from V and 10 bases from J, with 14 bases between. The DNA for the CDR3 is TGTGCCAGCAGCGGCCCCCGGGATCACGAGCAGTTCCTC. Translation: CASSGPRDHEQFL.

The chain links TRBV2 to TRBJ2-7; 11 positions agree with TRBD1. Germline loops: CDR1 SNHLY, CDR2 FYNNEI. This CDR3 has 14 residues. With 7 bases clipped from V and 4 bases from J, the junction kept 6 bases outside the gene matches. This CDR3 is CASTGTGGRYEQYF. As DNA, the CDR3 is TGTGCCAGCACTGGGACAGGGGGAAGGTACGAGCAGTACTTC.

This clonotype appeared many times. The J gene is TRBJ2-1, the V gene TRBV10-3; 7 bases match TRBD1. The CDR3 has 13 residues. Unmatched junction bases numbered 6, after V lost 5 bases and J lost 8 bases. CDR1 and CDR2 (germline): ENHRY, SYGVKD. In DNA form, the CDR3 reads TGTGCCATCAGTCAGACAGGGCGGGATGAGCAGTTCTTC. Translating it yields CAISQTGRDEQFF.